A few counts support the clone carrying this T cell receptor (beta chain). As yet, its antigen is unknown. This record comes from a study of early T cells in non-severe SARS-CoV-2 infection. Looking at the study overall: Alpha and beta chains were unpaired, from unsorted whole-blood bulk RNA. Whole-study findings and limits: The VDJdb matching leaned toward anti-spike CD8 responses and overlooked private and CD4 specificities.

Individual cDNA molecules were tagged with unique molecular identifiers, the study reported. TCRdb called the 5' RACE reads again in MiXCR, with one record for every CDR3 protein. Here the sample spans 85,000 to 100,000 distinct CDR3 sequences, 11% being singletons. The CDR3 spans 14 residues. The germline V gene encodes CDR1 SGHTA and CDR2 FQGNSA. The V gene end was trimmed by 7 bases and the J gene end by 6 bases; junction bases not matched to a gene: 8. The sample was whole blood. The receptor's source is an adult who was a healthcare worker with PCR-confirmed SARS-CoV-2 infection or an uninfected control (not recorded which). The chain is built from TRBV7-2 and TRBJ1-1; 10 nucleotides agree with TRBD1. The CDR3 DNA sequence: TGTGCCAGCACCAGGGACAGGGGAGATCCTGAAGCTTTCTTT. It is translated as CASTRDRGDPEAFF.